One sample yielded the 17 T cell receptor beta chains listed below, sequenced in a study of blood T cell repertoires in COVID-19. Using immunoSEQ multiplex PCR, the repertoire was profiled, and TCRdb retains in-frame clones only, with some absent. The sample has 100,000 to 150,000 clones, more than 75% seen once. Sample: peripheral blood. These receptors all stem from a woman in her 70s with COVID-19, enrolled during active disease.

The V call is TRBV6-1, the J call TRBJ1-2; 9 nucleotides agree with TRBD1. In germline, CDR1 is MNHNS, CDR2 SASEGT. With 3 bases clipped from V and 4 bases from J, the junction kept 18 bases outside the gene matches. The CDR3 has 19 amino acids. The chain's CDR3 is CASSDGTGTGFGAFYGYTF. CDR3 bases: TGTGCCAGCAGTGACGGAACCGGGACAGGGTTTGGAGCCTTCTATGGCTACACCTTC.

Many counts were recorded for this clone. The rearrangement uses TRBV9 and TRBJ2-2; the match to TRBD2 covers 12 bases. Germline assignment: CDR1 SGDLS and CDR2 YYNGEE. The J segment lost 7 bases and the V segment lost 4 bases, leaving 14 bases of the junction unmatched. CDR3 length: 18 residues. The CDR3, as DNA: TGTGCCAGCAGCCGAGATCCCCTACTAGCGGGGGGTTACGGGGAGCTGTTTTTT. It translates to CASSRDPLLAGGYGELFF.

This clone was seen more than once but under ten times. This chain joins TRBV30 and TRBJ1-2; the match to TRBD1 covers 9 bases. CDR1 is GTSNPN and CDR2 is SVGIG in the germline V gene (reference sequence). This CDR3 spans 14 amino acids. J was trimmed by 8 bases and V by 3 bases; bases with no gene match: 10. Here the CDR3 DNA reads TGTGCCTGGAGGGGGACAGGGCCAACCGGGGGCTACACCTTC. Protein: CAWRGTGPTGGYTF.

The CDR3 is CASSPARGSYNEQFF. The CDR3 coding sequence is TGCGCCAGCAGCCCGGCCAGGGGCTCCTACAATGAGCAGTTCTTC. The genes are TRBV4-1 and TRBJ2-1; D is perhaps TRBD1 (6 bases). In germline, CDR1 is MGHRA, CDR2 YSYEKL. This CDR3 spans 15 amino acids. The ends were cut back, 4 bases at V and 0 bases at J, with 10 bases in the middle.

The chain's CDR3 is CASSLRMAGYGYTF. The CDR3 coding sequence is TGTGCCAGCAGTTTAAGGATGGCAGGCTATGGCTACACCTTC. This chain connects TRBV6-5 to TRBJ1-2; D remains ambiguous. V was clipped by 4 bases and J by 4 bases, with 13 bases between them. The CDR3 loop spans 14 amino acids. CDR1 is MNHEY and CDR2 is SVGAGI in the germline V gene.

CDR3 sequence (DNA): TGTGCCAGCAGCCACGGGGAGTCTAATTCACCCCTCCACTTT. This sequence encodes CASSHGESNSPLHF. The V call is TRBV14, the J call TRBJ1-6; no firm D call. Germline V gives CDR1 SGHDN, CDR2 FVKESK. The length of the CDR3 is 14 residues. Trimming removed 3 bases at V and 6 bases at J, with 9 bases between.

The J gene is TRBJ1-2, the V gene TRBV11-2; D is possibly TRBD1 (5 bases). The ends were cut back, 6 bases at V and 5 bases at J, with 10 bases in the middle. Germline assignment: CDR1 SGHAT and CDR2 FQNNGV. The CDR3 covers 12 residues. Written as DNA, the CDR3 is TGTGCCAGCAGTGCAGGGTCTTATGGCTACACCTTC. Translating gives CASSAGSYGYTF.

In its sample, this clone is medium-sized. CDR3 coding DNA: TGTGCCAGCTCACCAAAGCGTCGGAGCTCCTACAATGAGCAGTTCTTC. Amino acids: CASSPKRRSSYNEQFF. The chain has TRBV18 and TRBJ2-1; D is undetermined. Germline V CDR1 and CDR2: KGHSH, LQKENI. The CDR3 has 16 amino acids. V lost 2 bases to trimming and J lost 0 bases, with 11 bases between them.

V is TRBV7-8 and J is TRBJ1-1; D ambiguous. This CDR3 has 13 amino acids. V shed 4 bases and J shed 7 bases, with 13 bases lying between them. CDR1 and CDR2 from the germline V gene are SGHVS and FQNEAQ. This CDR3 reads CASSSPPKNEAFF. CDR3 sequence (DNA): TGTGCCAGCAGCTCGCCCCCTAAAAATGAAGCTTTCTTT.

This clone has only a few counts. The CDR3 region is CASSVGAGSSYEQYF. CDR3 DNA sequence: TGTGCCAGCAGCGTAGGGGCAGGCAGCTCCTACGAGCAGTACTTC. The rearrangement uses TRBV9 and TRBJ2-7; no clear D. The germline CDR1 and CDR2 sequences are SGDLS and YYNGEE. CDR3 length equals 15 residues. Trimming took 0 bases from V and 0 from J, leaving 10 bases between them.

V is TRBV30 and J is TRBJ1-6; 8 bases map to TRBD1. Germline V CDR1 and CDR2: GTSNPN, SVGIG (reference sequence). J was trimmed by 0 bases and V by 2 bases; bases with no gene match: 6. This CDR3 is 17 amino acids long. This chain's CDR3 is CAWSSGGSSSYNSPLHF. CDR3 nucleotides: TGTGCCTGGAGTTCAGGGGGCTCAAGCTCCTATAATTCACCCCTCCACTTT.

The CDR3 protein is CASSFLVDETQYF. For the CDR3, the DNA is TGTGCCAGCAGTTTCCTAGTCGACGAGACCCAGTACTTC. The rearrangement joins TRBV12-3 or TRBV12-4 to TRBJ2-5; no reliable D call. The CDR3 totals 13 residues. Trimming removed 3 bases at V and 5 bases at J, with 10 bases between.

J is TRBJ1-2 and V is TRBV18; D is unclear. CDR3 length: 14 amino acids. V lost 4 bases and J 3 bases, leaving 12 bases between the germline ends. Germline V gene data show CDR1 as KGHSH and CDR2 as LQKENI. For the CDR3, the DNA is TGTGCCAGCTCACGACGCCCAGCGGACTATGGCTACACCTTC. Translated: CASSRRPADYGYTF.

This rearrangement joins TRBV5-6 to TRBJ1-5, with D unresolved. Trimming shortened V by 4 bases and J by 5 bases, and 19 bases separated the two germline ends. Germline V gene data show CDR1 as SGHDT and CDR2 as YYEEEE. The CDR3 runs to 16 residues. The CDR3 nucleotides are TGTGCCAGCAGCCGGATGGCAGGAGGGAGCGATCAGCCCCAGCATTTT. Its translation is CASSRMAGGSDQPQHF.

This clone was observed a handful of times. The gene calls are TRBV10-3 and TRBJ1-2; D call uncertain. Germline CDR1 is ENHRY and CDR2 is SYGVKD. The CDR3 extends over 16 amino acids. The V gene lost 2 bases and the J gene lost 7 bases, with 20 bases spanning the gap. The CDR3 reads CAISEVGGSQRGGYTF. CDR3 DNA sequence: TGTGCCATCAGTGAGGTCGGTGGGAGTCAAAGAGGTGGCTACACCTTC.

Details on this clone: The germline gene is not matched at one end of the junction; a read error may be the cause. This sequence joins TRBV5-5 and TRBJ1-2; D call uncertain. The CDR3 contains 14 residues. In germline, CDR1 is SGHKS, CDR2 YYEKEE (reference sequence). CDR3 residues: CASSLVARGGGYTF. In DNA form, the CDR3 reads TGTGCCAGCAGTTTGGTGGCCCGGGGAGGCGGCTACACCTTC.

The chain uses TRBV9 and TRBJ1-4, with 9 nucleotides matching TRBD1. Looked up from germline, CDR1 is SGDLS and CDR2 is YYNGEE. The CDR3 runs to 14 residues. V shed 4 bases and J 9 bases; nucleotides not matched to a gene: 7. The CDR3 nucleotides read TGTGCCAGCAGCCGGGGGACAGGGATCCAAAAACTGTTTTTT. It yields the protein CASSRGTGIQKLFF.